This T cell receptor (beta chain) was found in a study of patients and donors after allogeneic stem cell transplantation. TCRdb passed the RT-PCR reads through MiXCR, listing each CDR3 protein once. This sample has approximately 410,000 distinct CDR3 sequences, with around 16% found just once. Germline V lookup: CDR1 LNHDA, CDR2 SQIVND (reference sequence). V was clipped by 1 base and J by 2 bases, with 6 bases between them. CDR3 size: 13 residues. Sample: blood, either unsorted or a sorted T cell fraction (not recorded which). The sequence derives from a human donor who was either an allogeneic HSCT recipient or a stem cell or donor lymphocyte infusion donor (not recorded which). It is not recorded whose cells these are; they may come from a transplant donor. This chain connects TRBV19 to TRBJ2-7; no definite D call. CDR3 bases: TGTGCCAGTAGTATAGGGGAAACCTACGAGCAGTACTTC. As protein: CASSIGETYEQYF.